This record looks at one T cell receptor beta chain sequence and its context. Antigen unknown. These data are taken from a study of cytomegalovirus exposure and HLA in healthy donors. For the study at large: It was reported in a later analysis that the same platform had been used for the 120 validation repertoires as for the approximately 700 first-cohort repertoires.

TCRdb keeps only in-frame clones here, not all; method: immunoSEQ multiplex PCR. This table has a few hundred thousand clones, less than 95% appearing once. The V gene end was trimmed by 6 bases and the J gene end by 4 bases; junction bases not matched to a gene: 10. Germline V lookup: CDR1 MNHEY, CDR2 SVGAGI. This CDR3 has 15 amino acids. General study results and limits: In the 130 or so validation repertoires, approximately 94% of cluster scores exceeded 0, per a later analysis. There were under 200 TCR beta chains listed as cytomegalovirus-associated.

The TCR sequence derives from a woman aged 25-40 years in good health and CMV-seronegative. The chain has TRBV6-5 and TRBJ2-7; 9 bases agree with TRBD1. Source material: PBMCs. The CDR3 protein is CASRRTGGDSYEQYF. CDR3 bases: TGTGCCAGCAGGCGAACAGGGGGCGATTCTTACGAGCAGTACTTC.